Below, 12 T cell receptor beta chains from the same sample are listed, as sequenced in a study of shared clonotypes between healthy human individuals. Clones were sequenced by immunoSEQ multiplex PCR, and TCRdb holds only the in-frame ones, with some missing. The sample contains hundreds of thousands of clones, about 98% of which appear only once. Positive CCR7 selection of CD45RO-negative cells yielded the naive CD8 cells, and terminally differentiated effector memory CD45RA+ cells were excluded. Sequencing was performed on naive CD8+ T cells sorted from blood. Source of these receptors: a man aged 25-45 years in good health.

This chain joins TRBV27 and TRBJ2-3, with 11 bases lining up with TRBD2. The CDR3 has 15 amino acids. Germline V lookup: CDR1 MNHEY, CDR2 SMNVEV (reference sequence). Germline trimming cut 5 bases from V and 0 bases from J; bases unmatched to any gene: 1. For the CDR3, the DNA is TGTGCCAGCAGTACTAGCGGGAGTAGCACAGATACGCAGTATTTT. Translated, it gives CASSTSGSSTDTQYF.

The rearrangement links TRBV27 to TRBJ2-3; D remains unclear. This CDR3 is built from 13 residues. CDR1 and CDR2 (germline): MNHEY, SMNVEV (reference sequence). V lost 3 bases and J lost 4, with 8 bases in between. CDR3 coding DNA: TGTGCCAGCAGTTTTTTGGGCTCAGATACGCAGTATTTT. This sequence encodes CASSFLGSDTQYF.

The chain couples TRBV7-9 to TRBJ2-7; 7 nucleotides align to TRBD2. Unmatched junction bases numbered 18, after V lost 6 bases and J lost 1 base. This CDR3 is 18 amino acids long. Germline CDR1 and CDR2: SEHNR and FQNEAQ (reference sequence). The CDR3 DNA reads TGTGCCAGCAGTTCGCTCAATCGGGGGAGGGCTCAGTCCTACGAGCAGTACTTC. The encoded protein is CASSSLNRGRAQSYEQYF.

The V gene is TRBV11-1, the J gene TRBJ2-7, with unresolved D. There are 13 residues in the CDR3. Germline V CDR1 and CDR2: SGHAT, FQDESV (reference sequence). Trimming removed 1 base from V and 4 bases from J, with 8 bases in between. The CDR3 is CASSLVRVYEQYF. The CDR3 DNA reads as TGTGCCAGCAGCTTAGTTCGGGTATACGAGCAGTACTTC.

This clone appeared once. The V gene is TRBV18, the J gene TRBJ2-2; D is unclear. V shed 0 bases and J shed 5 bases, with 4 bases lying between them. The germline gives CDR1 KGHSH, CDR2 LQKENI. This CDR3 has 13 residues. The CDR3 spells CASSPPPTGELFF. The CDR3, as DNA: TGTGCCAGCTCACCACCCCCTACCGGGGAGCTGTTTTTT.

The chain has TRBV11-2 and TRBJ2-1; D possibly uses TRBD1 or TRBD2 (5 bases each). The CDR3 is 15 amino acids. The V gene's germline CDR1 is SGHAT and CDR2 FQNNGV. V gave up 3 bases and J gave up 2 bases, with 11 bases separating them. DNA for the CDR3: TGTGCCAGCAGCTTGAGCCAGGGACCCTACAATGAGCAGTTCTTC. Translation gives CASSLSQGPYNEQFF.

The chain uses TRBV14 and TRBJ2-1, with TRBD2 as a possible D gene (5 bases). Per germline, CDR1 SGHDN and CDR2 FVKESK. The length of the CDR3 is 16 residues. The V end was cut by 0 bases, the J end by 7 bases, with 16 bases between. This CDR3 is CASSQDLAHPDNEQFF. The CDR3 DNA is TGTGCCAGCAGCCAAGATCTAGCTCATCCCGATAATGAGCAGTTCTTC. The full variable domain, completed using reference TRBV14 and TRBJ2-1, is EAGVTQFPSHSVIEKGQTVTLRCDPISGHDNLYWYRRVMGKEIKFLLHFVKESKQDESGMPNNRFLAERTGGTYSTLKVQPAELEDSGVYFCASSQDLAHPDNEQFFGPGTRLTVL.

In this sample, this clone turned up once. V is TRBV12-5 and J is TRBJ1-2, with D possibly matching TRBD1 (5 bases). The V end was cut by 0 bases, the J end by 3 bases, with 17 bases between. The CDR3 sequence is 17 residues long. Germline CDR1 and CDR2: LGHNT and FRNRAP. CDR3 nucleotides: TGTGCTAGTGGTTTGGTCCCTGCGGGGGTAGTGGACTATGGCTACACCTTC. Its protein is CASGLVPAGVVDYGYTF.

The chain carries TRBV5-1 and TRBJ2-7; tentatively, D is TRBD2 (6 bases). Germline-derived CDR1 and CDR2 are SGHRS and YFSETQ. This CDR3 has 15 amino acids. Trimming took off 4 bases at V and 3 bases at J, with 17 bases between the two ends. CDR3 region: CASSLGTHGDYEQYF. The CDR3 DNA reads TGCGCCAGCAGCCTCGGGACTCACGGCGACTACGAGCAGTACTTC.

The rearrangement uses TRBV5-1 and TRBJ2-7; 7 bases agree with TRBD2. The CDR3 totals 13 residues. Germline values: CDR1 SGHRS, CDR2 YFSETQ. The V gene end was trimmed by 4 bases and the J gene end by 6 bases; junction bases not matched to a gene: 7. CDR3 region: CASSLGGVSEQYF. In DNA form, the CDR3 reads TGCGCCAGCAGCCTGGGAGGGGTTTCCGAGCAGTACTTC.

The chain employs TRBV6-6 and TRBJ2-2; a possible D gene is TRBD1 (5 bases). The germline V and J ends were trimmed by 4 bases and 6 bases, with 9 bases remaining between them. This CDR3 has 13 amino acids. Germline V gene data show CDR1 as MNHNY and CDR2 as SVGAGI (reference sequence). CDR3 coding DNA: TGTGCCAGCAGTTGGCAAGGGGCCGGGGAGCTGTTTTTT. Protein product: CASSWQGAGELFF.

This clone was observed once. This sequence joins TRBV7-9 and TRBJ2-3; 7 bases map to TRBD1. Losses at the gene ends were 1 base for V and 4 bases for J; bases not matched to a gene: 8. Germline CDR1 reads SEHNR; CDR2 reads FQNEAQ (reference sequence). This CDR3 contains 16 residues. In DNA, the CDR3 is TGTGCCAGCAGCTTAGTCGCGACAGGGAAGGCAGATACGCAGTATTTT. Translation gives CASSLVATGKADTQYF. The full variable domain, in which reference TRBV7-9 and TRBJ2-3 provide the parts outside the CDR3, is DTGVSQNPRHKITKRGQNVTFRCDPISEHNRLYWYRQTLGQGPEFLTYFQNEAQLEKSRLLSDRFSAERPKGSFSTLEIQRTEQGDSAMYLCASSLVATGKADTQYFGPGTRLTVL.